The 27 T cell receptor beta chains presented below share a single source sample, sequenced in a study of T cells after yellow fever vaccination. TCRdb redid the calling of the 5' RACE reads with MiXCR, one entry per CDR3 protein. The table includes about 310,000 distinct CDR3 sequences, roughly 3.5% detected once. The source was PBMCs, collected on the day of the yellow fever booster vaccination. These TCRs come from a man in his late teens or twenties who received the YFV17D yellow fever vaccine.

This clonotype was found many times. The J gene is TRBJ2-3, the V gene TRBV20-1, with 8 bases identical to TRBD2. This CDR3 has 12 residues. Losses at the gene ends were 6 bases for V and 1 base for J; bases not matched to a gene: 0. Germline CDR1 is DFQATT and CDR2 is SNEGSKA (reference sequence). The CDR3 spells CSAGGGTDTQYF. CDR3 nucleotide sequence: TGCAGTGCCGGGGGGGGCACAGATACGCAGTATTTT.

This rearrangement joins TRBV5-1 to TRBJ1-1, with D perhaps TRBD1 (5 bases). The CDR3 runs 14 residues. Trimming stripped 1 base from V and 3 bases from J, with 10 bases between. CDR1 and CDR2 from the germline V gene are SGHRS and YFSETQ. CDR3 in amino acids: CASSLRGIHTEAFF. The CDR3 bases are TGCGCCAGCAGCTTGCGGGGCATTCACACTGAAGCTTTCTTT.

The rearrangement joins TRBV4-1 to TRBJ1-1, with 12 bases identical to TRBD1. This CDR3 spans 18 amino acids. Germline V gives CDR1 MGHRA, CDR2 YSYEKL. With V trimmed by 1 base and J by 3 bases, 9 bases remained unmatched. CDR3 loop: CASSQGRDRGRWDTEAFF. DNA for the CDR3: TGCGCCAGCAGCCAAGGACGGGACAGGGGGCGATGGGACACTGAAGCTTTCTTT.

This clonotype has only a few counts. The J gene is TRBJ2-7, the V gene TRBV19, with unresolved D. CDR1 is LNHDA, CDR2 SQIVND, per germline (reference sequence). V lost 0 bases to trimming and J lost 5 bases, with 5 bases between them. The CDR3 totals 12 residues. The CDR3 loop reads CASSIDHHEQYF. For the CDR3, the DNA is TGTGCCAGTAGTATAGATCACCACGAGCAGTACTTC. Based on the CDR3 plus reference TRBV19 and TRBJ2-7, the full variable domain is DGGITQSPKYLFRKEGQNVTLSCEQNLNHDAMYWYRQDPGQGLRLIYYSQIVNDFQKGDIAEGYSVSREKKESFPLTVTSAQKNPTAFYLCASSIDHHEQYFGPGTRLTVT.

In this sample, this clonotype turned up many times. The chain joins TRBV6-6 to TRBJ2-7; perhaps TRBD1 as D (5 bases). From germline, CDR1 is MNHNY and CDR2 SVGAGI (reference sequence). Trimming stripped 5 bases from V and 1 base from J, with 9 bases between. The CDR3 sequence is 13 residues long. The CDR3 DNA is TGTGCCAGCAGTACCTACAGGTCCTACGAGCAGTACGTC. Translating gives CASSTYRSYEQYV.

This clonotype was counted ten times or more. V is TRBV7-8 and J is TRBJ2-5, with 11 positions matching TRBD2. Germline CDR1 SGHVS, CDR2 FQNEAQ. The length of the CDR3 is 15 residues. After removal of 5 bases from V and 5 bases from J, the junction contained 7 bases not matched to a gene. CDR3 bases: TGTGCCAGCAGCCGCCCGACTAGCGGGGTGGAGACCCAGTACTTC. Translating it yields CASSRPTSGVETQYF.

This clonotype was recorded at least ten times. This chain joins TRBV3-1 and TRBJ1-1; D is unclear. The length of the CDR3 is 12 residues. The V gene's germline CDR1 is LGHDT and CDR2 YNNKEL (reference sequence). The V end was cut by 6 bases, the J end by 6 bases, with 11 bases between. CDR3 amino acids: CASSHRRSEAFF. The CDR3 nucleotides read TGTGCCAGCAGTCATCGACGGTCTGAAGCTTTCTTT.

This clonotype was seen repeatedly, ten times or more. The chain uses TRBV10-3 and TRBJ1-1; D not resolved. V shed 8 bases and J shed 1 base, with 11 bases lying between them. Germline V gene sequence: CDR1 ENHRY, CDR2 SYGVKD. This CDR3 is built from 13 residues. The CDR3 loop reads CAIGGSRNTEAFF. CDR3 DNA sequence: TGTGCCATCGGTGGCAGTCGGAACACTGAAGCTTTCTTT.

The V gene is TRBV5-3, the J gene TRBJ1-1; the D gene is possibly TRBD1 (5 bases). TRBV5-3 is designated an ORF whose function remains uncertain. Trimming took 0 bases from V and 4 from J, leaving 16 bases between them. The CDR3 sequence is 16 residues long. Here the CDR3 reads CARSLGQGANRTEAFF. The CDR3 nucleotides are TGTGCCAGAAGCTTGGGTCAGGGAGCGAATCGCACTGAAGCTTTCTTT.

The chain joins TRBV5-1 to TRBJ2-2; D gene uncertain. The CDR3 sequence is 14 residues long. Per the germline V gene, CDR1 is SGHRS and CDR2 is YFSETQ. The germline V and J ends were trimmed by 1 base and 3 bases, with 7 bases remaining between them. The CDR3 sequence: CASSLRPDTGELFF. The CDR3 DNA reads as TGCGCCAGCAGCTTGAGACCGGACACCGGGGAGCTGTTTTTT.

The rearrangement uses TRBV4-1 and TRBJ1-3; D uncertain. This CDR3 has 16 amino acids. The V and J ends lost 0 bases and 3 bases respectively, with 12 bases between them. Germline V gene lookup returns CDR1 MGHRA and CDR2 YSYEKL. CDR3 coding DNA: TGCGCCAGCAGCCAAGATACGACAATGGGTGGAAACACCATATATTTT. This gives the protein CASSQDTTMGGNTIYF.

This clonotype was found a few times. The chain recombines TRBV12-3 or TRBV12-4 with TRBJ2-2, with 10 positions matching TRBD1. V was clipped by 8 bases and J by 1 base; unmatched bases: 13. The CDR3 is 18 residues long. The CDR3 loop reads CASVETGGDQLNTGELFF. The CDR3 DNA sequence: TGTGCCAGCGTAGAGACAGGGGGCGACCAATTGAACACCGGGGAGCTGTTTTTT.

This clonotype has ten or more counts. This chain connects TRBV12-3 or TRBV12-4 to TRBJ2-3, with a tentative D call TRBD1 (5 bases). The V end was cut by 7 bases, the J end by 8 bases, with 10 bases between. CDR3 length: 11 amino acids. The CDR3, as DNA: TGTGCCAGCACCCAGGGTGTTACGCAGTATTTT. This translates into CASTQGVTQYF.

The chain combines TRBV7-6 with TRBJ2-1, with TRBD2 identical over 9 bases. With V trimmed by 3 bases and J by 10 bases, 10 bases remained unmatched. The CDR3 runs to 15 residues. Germline V gene sequence: CDR1 SGHVS, CDR2 FNYEAQ. CDR3 nucleotides: TGTGCCAGCAGCTTCCTAGCGGGGCCTGAAGCGGAGCAGTTCTTC. This encodes CASSFLAGPEAEQFF. Supplemented by reference TRBV7-6 and TRBJ2-1, the full variable domain reads GAGVSQSPRYKVTKRGQDVALRCDPISGHVSLYWYRQALGQGPEFLTYFNYEAQQDKSGLPNDRFSAERPEGSISTLTIQRTEQRDSAMYRCASSFLAGPEAEQFFGPGTRLTVL.

There are many counts of this clonotype. This chain connects TRBV7-2 to TRBJ1-3; TRBD1 agrees at 9 bases. CDR1 is SGHTA, CDR2 FQGNSA, per germline. The CDR3 extends over 14 amino acids. Trimming took 1 base from V and 6 from J; bases not matched to a gene: 1. The CDR3 DNA reads as TGTGCCAGCAGCTTAGGGACAGGGGTAAACACCATATATTTT. This encodes CASSLGTGVNTIYF. Full variable domain (rest looked up from reference TRBV7-2 and TRBJ1-3): GAGVSQSPSNKVTEKGKDVELRCDPISGHTALYWYRQSLGQGLEFLIYFQGNSAPDKSGLPSDRFSAERTGGSVSTLTIQRTQQEDSAVYLCASSLGTGVNTIYFGEGSWLTVV.

The rearrangement uses TRBV7-9 and TRBJ2-5; D possibly matches TRBD1 or TRBD2 (6 bases each). The germline V gene has CDR1 SEHNR and CDR2 FQNEAQ (reference sequence). V lost 3 bases and J 5 bases, leaving 13 bases between the germline ends. CDR3 size: 14 residues. The chain's CDR3 is CASSFPGAGETQYF. The CDR3, as DNA: TGTGCCAGCAGCTTTCCGGGGGCCGGGGAGACCCAGTACTTC.

This clonotype was seen ten or more times. The chain links TRBV5-4 to TRBJ2-6; no clear D. The CDR3 totals 16 residues. Deletions cut 4 bases from V and 0 bases from J, with 11 bases between. From germline, CDR1 is SGHNT and CDR2 YYREEE (reference sequence). CDR3 region: CASSSNTFSGANVLTF. Here the CDR3 DNA reads TGTGCCAGCAGCAGCAACACATTCTCTGGGGCCAACGTCCTGACTTTC.

The rearrangement joins TRBV6-6 to TRBJ2-3, with 7 bases that match TRBD2. Germline CDR1 is MNHNY and CDR2 is SVGAGI (reference sequence). This CDR3 is built from 16 residues. Unmatched junction bases numbered 11, after V lost 2 bases and J lost 6 bases. The CDR3 coding sequence is TGTGCCAGCAGTTACGGCGGGGGTTCCCGGGAGGATACGCAGTATTTT. Protein: CASSYGGGSREDTQYF.

The chain recombines TRBV20-1 with TRBJ2-1; D uncertain. In germline, CDR1 is DFQATT, CDR2 SNEGSKA (reference sequence). The CDR3 length is 14 residues. The germline V and J ends were trimmed by 3 bases and 0 bases, with 9 bases remaining between them. Here the CDR3 reads CSASRAASYNEQFF. The CDR3 nucleotides read TGCAGTGCTAGTCGGGCAGCCTCCTACAATGAGCAGTTCTTC.

This clonotype was counted many times. This chain uses TRBV6-6 with TRBJ1-5, with a possible D match to TRBD1 (5 bases). Trimming shortened V by 7 bases and J by 3 bases, and 22 bases separated the two germline ends. The CDR3 consists of 17 residues. Per the germline V gene, CDR1 is MNHNY and CDR2 is SVGAGI (reference sequence). CDR3 amino acids: CASTTGGGGGLNQPQHF. In nucleotides, the CDR3 is TGTGCCAGCACCACGGGGGGAGGAGGAGGCCTCAATCAGCCCCAGCATTTT.

At least ten counts were recorded for this clonotype. The chain is built from TRBV28 and TRBJ2-2, with TRBD1 matching 9 bases. CDR3 length equals 14 residues. Trimming cost V 6 bases and J 7 bases; bases outside gene matches: 6. The germline V gene has CDR1 MDHEN and CDR2 SYDVKM. The CDR3 nucleotides are TGTGCCAGCAGGGGACAGGGTTTTGGCGGGGAGCTGTTTTTT. It yields the protein CASRGQGFGGELFF.

This clonotype occurred many times. The rearrangement links TRBV12-3 or TRBV12-4 to TRBJ2-1; 9 nucleotides line up with TRBD2. The junction had 4 bases not matched to a gene; V was cut back by 4 bases and J by 6 bases. The CDR3 spans 14 residues. This CDR3 is CASSSAGGGNEQFF. In nucleotides, the CDR3 is TGTGCCAGCAGTTCCGCGGGGGGGGGCAATGAGCAGTTCTTC.

The table lists this clonotype with many counts. The J gene is TRBJ2-1, the V gene TRBV24-1; 11 bases map to TRBD2. Looked up from germline, CDR1 is KGHDR and CDR2 is SFDVKD. This CDR3 comprises 18 residues. V dropped 6 bases and J dropped 0; count of bases not matched to a gene: 9. CDR3 bases: TGTGCCACCAGTTCGCCTAGCGGGGGGCGAGACTCCTACAATGAGCAGTTCTTC. This codes for CATSSPSGGRDSYNEQFF.

CDR3 sequence reads: CSARDTGSGNTIYF. As DNA, the CDR3 is TGCAGCGCTCGGGACACCGGATCTGGAAACACCATATATTTT. The chain combines TRBV29-1 with TRBJ1-3, with a possible D match to TRBD1 (6 bases). The V and J ends lost 7 bases and 1 base respectively, with 14 bases between them. Looked up from germline, CDR1 is SQVTM and CDR2 is ANQGSEA. The CDR3 contains 14 residues. Filled out from reference TRBV29-1 and TRBJ1-3, the complete variable domain reads SAVISQKPSRDICQRGTSLTIQCQVDSQVTMMFWYRQQPGQSLTLIATANQGSEATYESGFVIDKFPISRPNLTFSTLTVSNMSPEDSSIYLCSARDTGSGNTIYFGEGSWLTVV.

This clonotype was recorded a few times. The V call is TRBV18, the J call TRBJ2-1; D might be TRBD1 or TRBD2, each matching 5 bases. CDR3 length: 15 amino acids. Trimming shortened V by 2 bases and J by 9 bases, and 17 bases separated the two germline ends. Germline V gene lookup returns CDR1 KGHSH and CDR2 LQKENI. The CDR3 loop is CASSPGDPTLGEQFF. The CDR3 DNA is TGTGCCAGCTCACCAGGGGACCCGACCCTGGGTGAGCAGTTCTTC.

The V call is TRBV6-2 or TRBV6-3, the J call TRBJ1-2; unclear D gene. The germline CDR1 and CDR2 sequences are MNHEY and SVGEGT. Trimming cost V 10 bases and J 2 bases, with 11 bases left between them. The CDR3 sequence is 12 residues long. The DNA of the CDR3 is TGTGCCACCTCGAGGCCGAACTATGGCTACACCTTC. As protein: CATSRPNYGYTF.

Many counts were recorded for this clonotype. V and J are TRBV19 and TRBJ2-4; perhaps TRBD2 as D (5 bases). Per germline, CDR1 LNHDA and CDR2 SQIVND (reference sequence). The CDR3 sequence is 14 residues long. V lost 1 base to trimming and J lost 9 bases, with 13 bases between them. CDR3: CASSIGRRMGIQYF. Here the CDR3 DNA reads TGTGCCAGTAGTATAGGGAGGAGGATGGGCATTCAGTACTTC. Full variable domain (outside the CDR3, taken from reference TRBV19 and TRBJ2-4): DGGITQSPKYLFRKEGQNVTLSCEQNLNHDAMYWYRQDPGQGLRLIYYSQIVNDFQKGDIAEGYSVSREKKESFPLTVTSAQKNPTAFYLCASSIGRRMGIQYFGAGTRLSVL.